This T cell receptor beta chain was found in a study of tumor and adjacent non-tumor tissue in lung cancer. As for this clonotype: At one end the junction does not follow the germline gene, possibly because of a read error.

No cell sorting was done before RNA was extracted from the tissue. This CDR3 comprises 16 residues. Germline V gene lookup returns CDR1 MGHRA and CDR2 YSYEKL. A modified ARM-PCR protocol with three rounds of nested PCR amplified TCRbeta. TCRdb re-derived calls from the multiplex PCR reads in MiXCR, one entry per CDR3 protein. This table has tens of thousands of distinct CDR3 sequences, 67% appearing once. V and J are TRBV4-1 and TRBJ2-2; D is possibly TRBD2 (6 bases). Sequenced material: lung tumor tissue. The clonotype was recovered from a man in his sixties with non-small cell lung cancer. The CDR3 region has the DNA TGCGCCGGCAGCCAAGAGGAGTGGGGGGACACCGGGGAGCTGTTTTTT. Translation gives CAGSQEEWGDTGELFF.